This is a list of T cell receptor beta chains from one sample in a study of Graves' ophthalmopathy and Graves' hyperthyroidism. In TCRdb, the multiplex PCR reads were re-called with MiXCR into one record per CDR3 protein. The sample contains fewer than 600,000 distinct CDR3 sequences, about an eighth of which appear only once. The specimen sequenced was blood. These receptors were collected from a woman aged 25 to 39 with Graves' ophthalmopathy. The CDR3 runs from the conserved cysteine through the conserved F or W. A D gene is named only where the DNA matches it firmly.

>TRBD1|TRBJ1-3|TRBV9
CASSGTGGSGNTIYF
>TRBD1|TRBJ1-2|TRBV20-1
CSARGRPGQGAHNYGYTF
>TRBD2|TRBJ2-2|TRBV19
CASSIVAGGPVGELFF
>TRBD1|TRBJ2-7|TRBV28
CASSRVGQGGNEQYF
>.|TRBJ1-5|TRBV19
CASSPGHGSRPQHF
>TRBD2|TRBJ2-7|TRBV20-1
CSARPGTSGLSSYEQYF
>.|TRBJ2-7|TRBV27
CASRRGGSSYEQYF
>.|TRBJ2-7|TRBV25-1
CASSDVGRSYEQYF
>TRBD1|TRBJ2-7|TRBV6-1
CASRMDRNSYEQYF
>TRBD1|TRBJ2-7|TRBV7-3
CASSGGTGNEQYF
>.|TRBJ2-7|TRBV4-1
CASSQDGGVPSLFEQYF
>.|TRBJ2-7|TRBV6-2/TRBV6-3
CAARASSSYEQYF
>TRBD1|TRBJ2-5|TRBV6-5
CASSSSGTGMETQYF
>TRBD2|TRBJ2-5|TRBV27
CASSAWTSGGKEEEETQYF
>TRBD1|TRBJ2-7|TRBV19
CASSPGTGDPYEQYF
>.|TRBJ1-1|TRBV6-2/TRBV6-3
CASSSPGDRDTEAFF
>.|.|TRBV28
CATVAGVYGYTF
>.|TRBJ2-7|TRBV2
CASSGGRFYEQYF
>.|TRBJ2-2|TRBV6-1
CASSASNTGELFF
>.|TRBJ1-1|TRBV11-3
CASTLGYKLQVVRGLTEAFF
>.|TRBJ1-1|TRBV24-1
CATSDLGGTEAFF
>.|TRBJ1-5|TRBV28
CASSLQYSNQPQHF
>.|TRBJ2-5|TRBV2
CASSEELRRQETQYF
>TRBD1|TRBJ1-2|TRBV6-1
CASRIGTGHGYTF
>.|TRBJ1-2|TRBV11-1
CASSLSQWGIHANYGYTF
>.|TRBJ1-1|TRBV6-1
CASNKDGGWATEAFF
>.|TRBJ2-2|TRBV4-2
CASSRFIGIQSSGELFF
>.|TRBJ1-5|TRBV24-1
CATSRRSGAHSNQPQHF
>.|TRBJ2-7|TRBV20-1
CSVNRPSLDEQYF
>.|TRBJ2-7|TRBV11-2
CASSLGAGMSYEQYF
>TRBD2|TRBJ2-7|TRBV6-1
CASRRKLTGLAGYEQYF
>.|TRBJ2-7|TRBV11-1
CASSPPGIRALSYEQYF
>TRBD2|TRBJ2-7|TRBV9
CASSASGRTNEQYF
>.|TRBJ2-2|TRBV6-4
CASSTFPMVGGATLLRGGELFF
>.|TRBJ1-5|TRBV10-3
CAISESILQPWDQPQHF
>.|TRBJ2-7|TRBV15
CATSRGPGRDEQYF
>.|TRBJ1-5|TRBV20-1
CSATDFAEGPQHF
>.|TRBJ1-1|TRBV6-5
CASSIQTEMNTEAFF
>.|TRBJ2-7|TRBV6-2/TRBV6-3
CASSYRLDSSYPLPYEQYF
>.|TRBJ2-7|TRBV5-5
CASTPAGGGGYEQYF
>.|TRBJ1-2|TRBV4-1
CASSQGGGTHPTPYYGYTF
>.|TRBJ2-5|TRBV7-2
CASSSTIETQYF